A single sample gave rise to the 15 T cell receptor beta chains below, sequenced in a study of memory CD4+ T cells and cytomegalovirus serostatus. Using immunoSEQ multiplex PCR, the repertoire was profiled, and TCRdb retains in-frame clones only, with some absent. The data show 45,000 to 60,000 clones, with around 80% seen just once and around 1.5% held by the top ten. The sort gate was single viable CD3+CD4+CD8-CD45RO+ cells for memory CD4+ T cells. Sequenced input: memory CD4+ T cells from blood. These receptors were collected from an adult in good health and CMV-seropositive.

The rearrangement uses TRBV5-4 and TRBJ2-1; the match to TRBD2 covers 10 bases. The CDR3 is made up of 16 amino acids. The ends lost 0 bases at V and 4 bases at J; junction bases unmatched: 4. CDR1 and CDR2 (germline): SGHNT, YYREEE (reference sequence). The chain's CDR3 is CASSLASSGGYNEQFF. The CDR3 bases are TGTGCCAGCAGCTTGGCTTCTAGCGGGGGTTACAATGAGCAGTTCTTC.

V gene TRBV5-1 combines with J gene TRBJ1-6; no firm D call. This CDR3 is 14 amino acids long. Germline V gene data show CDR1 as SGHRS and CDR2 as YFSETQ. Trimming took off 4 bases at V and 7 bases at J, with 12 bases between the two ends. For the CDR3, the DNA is TGCGCCAGCAGCCCCGAAGGTCGGAATTCACCCCTCCACTTT. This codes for CASSPEGRNSPLHF. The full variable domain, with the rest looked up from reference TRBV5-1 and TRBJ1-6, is KAGVTQTPRYLIKTRGQQVTLSCSPISGHRSVSWYQQTPGQGLQFLFEYFSETQRNKGNFPGRFSGRQFSNSRSEMNVSTLELGDSALYLCASSPEGRNSPLHFGNGTRLTVT.

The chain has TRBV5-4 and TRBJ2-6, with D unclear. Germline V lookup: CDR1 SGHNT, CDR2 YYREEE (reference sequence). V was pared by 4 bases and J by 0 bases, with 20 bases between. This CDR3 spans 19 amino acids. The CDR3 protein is CASSPDRLRVTSGANVLTF. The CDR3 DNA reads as TGTGCCAGCAGCCCGGACCGTTTAAGAGTAACCTCTGGGGCCAACGTCCTGACTTTC.

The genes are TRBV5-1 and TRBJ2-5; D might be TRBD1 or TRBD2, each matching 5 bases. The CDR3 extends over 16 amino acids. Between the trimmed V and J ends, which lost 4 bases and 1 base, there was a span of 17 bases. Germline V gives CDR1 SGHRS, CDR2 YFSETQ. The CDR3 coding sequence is TGCGCCAGCAGCCCACAACCGGGACGGATCCAAGAGACCCAGTACTTC. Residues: CASSPQPGRIQETQYF. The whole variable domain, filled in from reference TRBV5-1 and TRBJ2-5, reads KAGVTQTPRYLIKTRGQQVTLSCSPISGHRSVSWYQQTPGQGLQFLFEYFSETQRNKGNFPGRFSGRQFSNSRSEMNVSTLELGDSALYLCASSPQPGRIQETQYFGPGTRLLVL.

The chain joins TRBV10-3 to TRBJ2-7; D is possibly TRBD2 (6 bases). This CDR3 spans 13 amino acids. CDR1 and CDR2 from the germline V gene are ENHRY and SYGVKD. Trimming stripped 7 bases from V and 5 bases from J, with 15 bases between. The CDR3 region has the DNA TGTGCCATCAACGGCGGGGCCTATGACGAGCAGTACTTC. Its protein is CAINGGAYDEQYF.

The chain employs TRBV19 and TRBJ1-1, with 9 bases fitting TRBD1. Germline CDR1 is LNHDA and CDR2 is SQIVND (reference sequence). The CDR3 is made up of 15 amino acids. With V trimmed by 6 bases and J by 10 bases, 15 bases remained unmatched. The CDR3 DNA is TGTGCCAGTAGCTTATACCGGGACAGGGCACCGGTAGCTTTCTTT. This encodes CASSLYRDRAPVAFF.

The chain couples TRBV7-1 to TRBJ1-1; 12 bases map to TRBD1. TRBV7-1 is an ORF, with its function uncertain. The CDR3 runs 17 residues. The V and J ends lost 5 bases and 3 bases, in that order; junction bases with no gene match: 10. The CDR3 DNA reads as TGTGCCAGCAGCGCGGGACAGGGGGCAATGGTGGACACTGAAGCTTTCTTT. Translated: CASSAGQGAMVDTEAFF.

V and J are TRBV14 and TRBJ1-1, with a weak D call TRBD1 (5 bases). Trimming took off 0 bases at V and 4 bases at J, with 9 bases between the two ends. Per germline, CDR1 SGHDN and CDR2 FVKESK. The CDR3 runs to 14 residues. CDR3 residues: CASSQDLRATEAFF. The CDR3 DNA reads TGTGCCAGCAGCCAAGATCTCAGGGCCACTGAAGCTTTCTTT.

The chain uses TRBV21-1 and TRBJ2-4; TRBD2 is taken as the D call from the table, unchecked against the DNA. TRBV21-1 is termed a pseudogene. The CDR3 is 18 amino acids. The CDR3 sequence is CASSISEEWQGLKNIQYF. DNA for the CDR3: TGTGCCAGCAGCATCTCCGAAGAATGGCAGGGACTTAAAAACATTCAGTACTTC.

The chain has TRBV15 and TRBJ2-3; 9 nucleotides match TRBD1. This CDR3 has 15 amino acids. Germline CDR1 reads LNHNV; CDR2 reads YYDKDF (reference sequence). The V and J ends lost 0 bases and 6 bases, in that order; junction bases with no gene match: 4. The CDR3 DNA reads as TGTGCCACCAGCAGAGAAGGGACAGGGATGGATACGCAGTATTTT. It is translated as CATSREGTGMDTQYF.

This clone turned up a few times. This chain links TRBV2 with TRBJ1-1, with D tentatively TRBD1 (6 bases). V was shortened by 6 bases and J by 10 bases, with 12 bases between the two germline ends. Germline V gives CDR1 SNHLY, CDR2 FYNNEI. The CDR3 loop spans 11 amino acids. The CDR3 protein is CASSQGIGAFF. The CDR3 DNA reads TGTGCCAGCAGCCAGGGGATTGGAGCTTTCTTT.

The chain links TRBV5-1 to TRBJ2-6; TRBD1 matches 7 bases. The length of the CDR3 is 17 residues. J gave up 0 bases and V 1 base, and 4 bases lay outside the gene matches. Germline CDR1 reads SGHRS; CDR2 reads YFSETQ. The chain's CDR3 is CASSLSGQRSGANVLTF. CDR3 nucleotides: TGCGCCAGCAGCTTGTCGGGACAGCGCTCTGGGGCCAACGTCCTGACTTTC.

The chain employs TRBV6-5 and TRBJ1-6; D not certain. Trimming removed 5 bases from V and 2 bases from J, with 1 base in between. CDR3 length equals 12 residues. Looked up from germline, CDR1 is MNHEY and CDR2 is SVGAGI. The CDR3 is CASSTYNSPLHF. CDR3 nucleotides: TGTGCCAGCAGTACCTATAATTCACCCCTCCACTTT.

CDR3 residues: CASTARATNEKLFF. CDR3 in DNA: TGTGCCAGTACAGCCCGGGCAACTAATGAAAAACTGTTTTTT. The chain is built from TRBV19 and TRBJ1-4, with D unclear. CDR1 and CDR2 (germline): LNHDA, SQIVND (reference sequence). V was pared by 7 bases and J by 0 bases, with 9 bases between. This CDR3 contains 14 residues.

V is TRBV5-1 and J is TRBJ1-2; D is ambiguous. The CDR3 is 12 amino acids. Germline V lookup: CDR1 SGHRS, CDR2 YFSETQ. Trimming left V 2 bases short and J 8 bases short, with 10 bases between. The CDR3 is CASSFDRTGYTF. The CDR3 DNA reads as TGCGCCAGCAGCTTTGACCGCACGGGCTACACCTTC.